Below are 17 T cell receptor beta chains sequenced from a single sample in a study of OX40 agonist ivuxolimab in advanced cancers. The method was immunoSEQ multiplex PCR; TCRdb's version includes in-frame clones alone and lacks a portion of them. The table lists roughly 42,000 clones, less than 90% of them singletons. The sequencing used CD4+ or CD8+ T cells sorted from blood, collected in a trial of the OX40 agonist ivuxolimab. All receptors derive from an adult with an advanced solid tumor such as melanoma, head and neck, liver or kidney cancer.

In nucleotides, the CDR3 is TGTGCCAGCAGCTTCGGTAGAGGGGAGCTGTTTTTT. It translates to CASSFGRGELFF. This chain uses TRBV7-6 with TRBJ2-2; no clear D gene. CDR3 length: 12 residues. CDR1 and CDR2 from the germline V gene are SGHVS and FNYEAQ. Trimming took off 3 bases at V and 8 bases at J, with 7 bases between the two ends.

The V gene is TRBV27, the J gene TRBJ1-1; D not certain. Trimming stripped 2 bases from V and 1 base from J, with 20 bases between. Per germline, CDR1 MNHEY and CDR2 SMNVEV (reference sequence). The CDR3 length is 18 residues. CDR3 protein: CASSLTSWAGGRNTEAFF. The CDR3 bases are TGTGCCAGCAGTTTAACCAGCTGGGCAGGTGGTAGGAACACTGAAGCTTTCTTT.

CDR3: CASSQATMNTEAFF. The CDR3 DNA is TGCGCCAGCAGCCAAGCGACCATGAACACTGAAGCTTTCTTT. The V call is TRBV4-3, the J call TRBJ1-1; D remains unclear. V gave up 1 base and J gave up 0 bases, with 6 bases separating them. The CDR3 has 14 residues. Germline V lookup: CDR1 LGHNA, CDR2 YSLEER.

The chain carries TRBV10-2 and TRBJ2-5; D unresolved. The end of the DNA fits TRBJ2-7 better, so the J call may be wrong. The CDR3 is made up of 11 amino acids. CDR1 WSHSY and CDR2 SAAADI come from the germline V gene. The CDR3 DNA follows: TGCGCCAGCAGTGCAGGTTCCGAGCAGTACTTC. Its translation: CASSAGSEQYF.

The chain is built from TRBV7-9 and TRBJ2-1, with 13 bases that match TRBD2. From germline, CDR1 is SEHNR and CDR2 FQNEAQ (reference sequence). Losses at the gene ends were 5 bases for V and 1 base for J; bases not matched to a gene: 5. This CDR3 is built from 17 residues. The CDR3 here is CASSTGLAGASYNEQFF. In DNA form, the CDR3 reads TGTGCCAGCAGCACCGGACTAGCGGGGGCTTCCTACAATGAGCAGTTCTTC.

This clone was found a few times. V gene TRBV4-1 combines with J gene TRBJ2-3; D call uncertain. The CDR3 is made up of 15 amino acids. Trimming removed 4 bases from V and 0 bases from J, with 11 bases in between. In germline, CDR1 is MGHRA, CDR2 YSYEKL. This chain's CDR3 is CASSRTLGSTDTQYF. In DNA form, the CDR3 reads TGCGCCAGCAGCCGTACCCTCGGGAGCACAGATACGCAGTATTTT.

In nucleotides, the CDR3 is TGCGCCAGCAGCCAAGATGGGGGGCCAGATACGCAGTATTTT. This translates into CASSQDGGPDTQYF. This rearrangement joins TRBV4-3 to TRBJ2-3; either TRBD1 or TRBD2 may fit D (6 bases each). CDR1 is LGHNA, CDR2 YSLEER, per germline. CDR3 length equals 14 residues. V was clipped by 0 bases and J by 4 bases, with 8 bases between them.

This chain links TRBV5-6 with TRBJ2-1, with 9 bases fitting TRBD2. CDR1 and CDR2 (germline): SGHDT, YYEEEE. Unmatched junction bases numbered 12, after V lost 4 bases and J lost 1 base. This CDR3 has 18 amino acids. The CDR3 DNA is TGTGCCAGCAGCCCATTCTGGTATAGCGGGAGTTCCTACAATGAGCAGTTCTTC. This codes for CASSPFWYSGSSYNEQFF. Variable domain in full (rest from reference TRBV5-6 and TRBJ2-1): DAGVTQSPTHLIKTRGQQVTLRCSPKSGHDTVSWYQQALGQGPQFIFQYYEEEERQRGNFPDRFSGHQFPNYSSELNVNALLLGDSALYLCASSPFWYSGSSYNEQFFGPGTRLTVL.

The rearrangement links TRBV7-2 to TRBJ1-1; TRBD1 might be the D (5 bases). The CDR3 is made up of 13 amino acids. Trimming pared 5 bases from V and 7 bases from J, leaving 14 bases between. From germline, CDR1 is SGHTA and CDR2 FQGNSA. CDR3: CASSLGPGLEAFF. In DNA form, the CDR3 reads TGTGCCAGCAGCCTAGGACCGGGACTTGAAGCTTTCTTT.

This rearrangement joins TRBV27 to TRBJ1-1; the D gene is possibly TRBD1 (6 bases). Trimming removed 0 bases from V and 6 bases from J, with 14 bases in between. Germline V gene sequence: CDR1 MNHEY, CDR2 SMNVEV (reference sequence). This CDR3 is 15 amino acids long. The CDR3, as DNA: TGTGCCAGCAGTTTATCGATGGGGGGCCTAGCTGAAGCTTTCTTT. Translating gives CASSLSMGGLAEAFF.

This clone was picked up one time. The V call is TRBV9, the J call TRBJ1-1; no firm D call. The CDR3 contains 14 residues. Germline assignment: CDR1 SGDLS and CDR2 YYNGEE. Trimming stripped 0 bases from V and 8 bases from J, with 14 bases between. This CDR3 reads CASSVADPLGEAFF. The CDR3 DNA reads TGTGCCAGCAGCGTAGCGGACCCGCTGGGGGAAGCTTTCTTT.

The DNA of the CDR3 is TGTGCCAGCAGTTTAGTCCAGGGGGCACGGGCAGATACGCAGTATTTT. Translated: CASSLVQGARADTQYF. The chain couples TRBV27 to TRBJ2-3; 8 positions match TRBD1. The CDR3 runs 16 residues. Germline V gene data show CDR1 as MNHEY and CDR2 as SMNVEV (reference sequence). Losses at the gene ends were 2 bases for V and 4 bases for J; bases not matched to a gene: 8.

This clone was observed a few times. The genes are TRBV2 and TRBJ2-3; perhaps TRBD1 as D (5 bases). CDR3 length: 16 amino acids. V was pared by 2 bases and J by 4 bases, with 16 bases between. CDR1 and CDR2 from the germline V gene are SNHLY and FYNNEI. In nucleotides, the CDR3 is TGTGCCAGCAGTGAATCAGGGCCTACGGTGGCAGATACGCAGTATTTT. It translates to CASSESGPTVADTQYF.

Written as DNA, the CDR3 is TGTGCCAGCAGCGTAAAAGCTAGCGGGTCCACCGGGGAGCTGTTTTTT. The encoded protein is CASSVKASGSTGELFF. The rearrangement joins TRBV9 to TRBJ2-2; 8 positions match TRBD2. The CDR3 has 16 residues. Per the germline V gene, CDR1 is SGDLS and CDR2 is YYNGEE. Trimming at V came to 1 base and at J to 4 bases, leaving 6 bases not matched to a gene.

The chain carries TRBV4-1 and TRBJ2-5; D perhaps matches TRBD2 (5 bases). Trimming removed 0 bases at V and 10 bases at J, with 9 bases between. This CDR3 has 12 residues. Germline assignment: CDR1 MGHRA and CDR2 YSYEKL. CDR3 sequence (DNA): TGCGCCAGCAGCCAAGATGCGAGGGACCAGTACTTC. Translation: CASSQDARDQYF.

This clone was counted a few times. The V gene is TRBV27, the J gene TRBJ2-2, with 7 positions matching TRBD2. The CDR3 covers 12 residues. Germline CDR1 is MNHEY and CDR2 is SMNVEV (reference sequence). Unmatched junction bases numbered 5, after V lost 6 bases and J lost 10 bases. The CDR3 loop reads CASRNLAAELFF. CDR3 nucleotide sequence: TGTGCCAGCAGAAACCTAGCGGCGGAGCTGTTTTTT.

The chain is built from TRBV28 and TRBJ2-2, with 7 bases lining up with TRBD2. Per germline, CDR1 MDHEN and CDR2 SYDVKM. This CDR3 contains 16 residues. V dropped 1 base and J dropped 5; count of bases not matched to a gene: 7. CDR3 sequence (DNA): TGTGCCAGCAGTTTATACCGGGGAGGGTGGACCGGGGAGCTGTTTTTT. This encodes CASSLYRGGWTGELFF.